Listed here is a single T cell receptor beta chain. Its binding antigen is unknown. Base quality data are lacking; no much larger clone is found one base away. CD4+ T cells from unexposed donors were collected before the COVID-19 pandemic (2011-2018). After 10 days of culture, CD4+ T cells were isolated with the EasySep CD4+ T cell isolation kit. As cell numbers permitted, CD4+ T cells from unexposed donors were tested for reactivity to SARS-CoV-2 S and N and to four common cold coronavirus spike pools. Each well held roughly 2.1 million PBMCs cultured in IMDM containing around 5% human AB serum and roughly 10 IU/ml IL-2. Half of the culture medium was replaced with fresh IL-2-containing medium on days 3 and 7. Triplicate replicate wells were generally used for each peptide culture condition. The leukapheresis product for the unexposed donors was obtained through commercial purchase. PBMCs were isolated from leukapheresis product or whole blood by Ficoll-Paque PLUS gradient centrifugation. The PBMCs went either fresh into the expansion assay or into cryopreservation at -140 degrees C. The QIAamp Micro DNA Kit was used to extract genomic DNA from the CD4+ T cells.

The record originates from a study of CD4 T cells in relation to SARS-CoV-2 and coronaviruses (dated by TCRdb to about 2021). Broadly, across the study: In the ViraFEST assay, PBMCs were grown with antigen for nine to eleven days, and TCR beta CDR3s were then sequenced to identify antigen-specific clonal expansions. An HIV-1 Nef peptide pool or a no-peptide culture served as the negative reference condition. Patient-derived lymphoblastoid cell lines were used to map the HLA restriction of shared crossreactive spike epitopes. At the level of individual TCR clonotypes, the study evaluated whether memory CD4+ T cells crossreact between the spike proteins of SARS-CoV-2 and those of common cold coronaviruses. The Adaptive Biotechnologies TCR-sequencing kit was used for samples from three pre-COVID donors and for the naive versus memory experiments, whereas the other data were Illumina-based. A different TCR-beta assay, based on Illumina, was used to sequence expansion assays from other donors in the study.

The CDR3 covers 14 residues, taking in both the cysteine and the phenylalanine. Left in the record is the CDR3 DNA by itself, 42 bases read in frame from the first base. From the germline V gene, CDR1 is KGHSH and CDR2 is LQKENI. Trimming costs V 6 bases and J 0 bases, and their ends lie 9 bases apart. Broader findings and caveats from the paper: Compared with monoreactive clones, crossreactive clones had significantly weaker SARS-CoV-2-driven expansion, a result consistent with antigenic imprinting. The study was limited by small numbers of patients and tested TCRs. In about 71% of donors, memory CD4+ clonotypes turned up that crossrecognized SARS-CoV-2 and at least one common cold coronavirus spike. Since the crossreactivity analysis centred on spike protein, crossreactivity against other viral proteins was not assessed. Pre-pandemic and post-infection samples were not both contributed by any donor, so tracing of the source of pre-existing responses was limited.

Library preparation used the immunoSEQ multiplex PCR assay. As for the original processing: During preprocessing, nonproductive sequences were removed, as were CDR3s that did not start with C, did not end with F or W, or were shorter than 7 amino acids. The MANAFEST web app was used to call antigen-specific clonotypes on the basis of expansion compared with the reference and with other culture wells. A clone was considered positive if the clone showed significant expansion compared with the reference culture in 2 of 3 replicate wells at an FDR below 0.05. A further requirement for positive clones was significant expansion compared with all other tandem wells, along with an odds ratio above 5. Pairwise Levenshtein distance, computed with the stringdist R package after three terminal residues were trimmed from each end, was used as the measure of CDR3 homology. In its TCRdb copy, this immuneACCESS table keeps in-frame sequences only and misses some clones. Where compared with another copy, unresolved V genes explain less than half of these, and the others have no known cause. V and J calls plus clone size are reproduced from that table; the DNA served to infer D and trimming. The sample contains 9,000 to 13,000 clones, roughly 72% of them found a single time. The ten largest clones represent roughly 18% of the sample.

This sequence uses TRBV18 and TRBJ1-5; TRBD1 is perhaps the D gene, given 6 matching bases. The specimen was CD4+ T cells from PBMCs, cultured in vitro. The TCR sequence derives from a human donor in good health. The DNA is TGTGCCAGCTCCCGGACAGATAGCAATCAGCCCCAGCATTTT. Its amino acids are CASSRTDSNQPQHF.